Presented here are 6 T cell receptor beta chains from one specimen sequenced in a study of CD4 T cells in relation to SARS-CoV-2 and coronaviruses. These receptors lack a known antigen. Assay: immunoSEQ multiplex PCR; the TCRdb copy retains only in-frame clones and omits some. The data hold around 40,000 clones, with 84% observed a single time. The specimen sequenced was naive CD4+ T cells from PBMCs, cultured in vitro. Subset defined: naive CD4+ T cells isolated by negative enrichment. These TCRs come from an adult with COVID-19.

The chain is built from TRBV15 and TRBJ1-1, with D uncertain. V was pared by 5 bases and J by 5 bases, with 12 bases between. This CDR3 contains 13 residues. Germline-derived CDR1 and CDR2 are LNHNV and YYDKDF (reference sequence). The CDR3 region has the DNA TGTGCCACCAGCGGACGAGCGGGTACTGAAGCTTTCTTT. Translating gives CATSGRAGTEAFF.

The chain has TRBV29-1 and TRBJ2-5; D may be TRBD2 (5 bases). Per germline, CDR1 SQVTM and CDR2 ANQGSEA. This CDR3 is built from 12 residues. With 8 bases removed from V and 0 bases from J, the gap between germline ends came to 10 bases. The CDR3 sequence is CSSGGYQETQYF. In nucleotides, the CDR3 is TGCAGCTCGGGCGGGTACCAAGAGACCCAGTACTTC.

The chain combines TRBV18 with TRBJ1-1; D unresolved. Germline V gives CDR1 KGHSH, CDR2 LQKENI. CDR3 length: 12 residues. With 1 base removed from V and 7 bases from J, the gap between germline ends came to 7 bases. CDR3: CASSPLIGEAFF. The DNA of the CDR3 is TGTGCCAGCTCACCACTGATAGGTGAAGCTTTCTTT.

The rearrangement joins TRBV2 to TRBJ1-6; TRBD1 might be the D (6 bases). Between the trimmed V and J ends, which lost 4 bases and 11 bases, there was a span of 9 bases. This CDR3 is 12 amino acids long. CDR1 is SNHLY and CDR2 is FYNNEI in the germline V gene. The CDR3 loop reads CASSGQVPPLHF. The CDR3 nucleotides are TGTGCCAGCAGTGGACAGGTCCCACCCCTCCACTTT.

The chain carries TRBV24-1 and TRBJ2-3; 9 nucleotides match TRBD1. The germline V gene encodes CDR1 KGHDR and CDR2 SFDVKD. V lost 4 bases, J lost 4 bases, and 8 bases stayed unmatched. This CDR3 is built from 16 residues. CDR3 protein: CATSETGTGPADTQYF. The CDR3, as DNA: TGTGCCACCAGTGAAACCGGGACAGGGCCCGCAGATACGCAGTATTTT.

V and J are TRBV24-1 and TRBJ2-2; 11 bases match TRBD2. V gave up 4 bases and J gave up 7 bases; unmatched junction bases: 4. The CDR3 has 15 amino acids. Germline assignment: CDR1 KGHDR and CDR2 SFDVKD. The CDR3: CATSESGLAGGELFF. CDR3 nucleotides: TGTGCCACCAGTGAAAGTGGACTAGCGGGCGGGGAGCTGTTTTTT.